The present entry profiles one T cell receptor beta chain with its context. Within the sample, other DNA sequences also encode this same CDR3. This sample is drawn from a study of shared clonotypes between healthy human individuals. Study in general: Ranging from 18 to 49 in age, donors were two women and a few men.

Deep-level settings were used for running the assay. Some clones are missing from TCRdb's copy, which holds only in-frame ones; the method was immunoSEQ multiplex PCR. Of 2 million to 2.5 million clones detected, roughly 95% appear once; the ten largest clones hold over 0.1%. The CDR3 has 11 residues. In germline, CDR1 is MNHEY, CDR2 SVGAGI. Trimming removed 2 bases from V and 8 bases from J, with 4 bases in between. The specimen was naive CD4+ T cells sorted from blood. Subset denoted: CD45RA+ positively selected. The sequence was obtained from a man between 18 and 35 years old in good health. The V and J genes are TRBV6-5 and TRBJ2-1; unclear D gene. CDR3 in DNA: TGTGCCAGCAGTTACCGTGATGAGCAGTTCTTC. Translating gives CASSYRDEQFF.